Listed below are T cell receptor beta chains from one sample, sequenced in a study of post-analysis software for immune sequencing data. TCRdb re-called the PCR reads with MiXCR, one entry per CDR3 protein. There are about 430,000 distinct CDR3 sequences in the sample; 30% to 45% occur only once, and less than 8% lies in the top ten. Sequencing was performed on blood. The receptor source for this set is a girl aged 2 to 9 with multiple sclerosis. Both conserved end residues are part of each CDR3. Each record gives: D gene, CDR3 length, V gene, CDR3 protein. D genes are given only for firm matches.

>-|13|TRBV15
CATAYGRFTEAFF
>TRBD2|15|TRBV7-3
CASSLTLAGGQEQFF
>TRBD1|16|TRBV7-2
CASSSQGATPLYGYTF
>TRBD2|16|TRBV7-9
CASSGLIRGLAHEQYF
>TRBD1|12|TRBV2
CASMTGANEQYF
>-|13|TRBV20-1
CSARSAGPDTQYF
>-|16|TRBV7-2
CASSLPPDRATDTQYF
>TRBD2|17|TRBV27
CASSSFSSGRAYNEQFF
>-|13|TRBV29-1
CSVEASAGNTIYF
>-|12|TRBV2
CASRRENYEQYF
>TRBD2|14|TRBV10-3
CAISESAGGETQYF
>-|15|TRBV27
CASSSLQAVQNEQFF
>-|12|TRBV29-1
CSVELGGYEQYF
>TRBD2|15|TRBV2
CASSEWGGRKDEQYF
>TRBD1|13|TRBV20-1
CSAEGQDNYDYTF
>TRBD1|16|TRBV20-1
CSAITQGRRSYNEQFF
>-|17|TRBV7-6
CASSLPPNWRCWHEQYF
>-|15|TRBV6-2/TRBV6-3
CANIRGVYSNQPQHF
>TRBD2|16|TRBV10-2
CASSDLRGEGIYEQYF
>TRBD2|15|TRBV7-9
CASSRLAGYTDTQYF
>-|15|TRBV5-1
CASSPWPGLVREQFF
>-|11|TRBV28
CASSFAAAQYF
>-|15|TRBV6-5
CASSPRKSGANVLTF
>TRBD1|15|TRBV27
CASRTGTGPYNEQFF
>-|12|TRBV20-1
CSAIPGTDTQYF
>-|15|TRBV10-3
CAISDGKGSNQPQHF
>-|14|TRBV7-6
CASSLDPGRQPQHF
>-|15|TRBV7-2
CASSVISASTDTQYF
>-|13|TRBV20-1
CSASRDNSYEQYF
>TRBD1|15|TRBV28
CASSRGPRAYNEQFF
>-|14|TRBV6-2/TRBV6-3
CASTNREGRETQYF
>TRBD2|15|TRBV4-3
CASSQEWREGNEQFF
>-|13|TRBV20-1
CSSRGTVGTEAFF
>TRBD2|14|TRBV7-2
CASRSRLATDEQYF
>-|17|TRBV7-9
CASSSSFDGLSGNTIYF
>-|13|TRBV6-2/TRBV6-3
CASSSVFQETQYF
>TRBD2|17|TRBV6-2/TRBV6-3
CACSYPWREDVTDTQYF
>-|15|TRBV29-1
CSGIGTPLNYNEQFF
>-|13|TRBV20-1
CSAGAYGGDEQYF
>-|13|TRBV20-1
CSATTGYRYTQYF
>-|14|TRBV10-3
CVISESLGMNGYTF
>-|14|TRBV5-1
CASSLAGVPNEQFF
>-|16|TRBV21-1
CASSNCAGLNTDTQYF
>TRBD2|13|TRBV20-1
CSARKAGEATQYF
>-|13|TRBV12-3/TRBV12-4
CASSLLITGGYTF
>TRBD2|19|TRBV5-1
CASSLGVDAGGPVFNEQFF
>-|15|TRBV28
CASSFNGADNYGYTF
>TRBD1|15|TRBV6-1
CASREQGAPGQPQHF
>-|13|TRBV5-1
CASSLDQRQPQHF
>-|14|TRBV7-6
CASSLAGVGNEQFF
>-|16|TRBV2
CASSDGAPIAKNIQYF
>TRBD1|17|TRBV6-5
CASSSWTGGPSTDTQYF
>-|14|TRBV25-1
CASSEYNLGEGYTF
>TRBD1|12|TRBV9
CASSAGTGSQFF
>-|12|TRBV10-3
CAISESGTPQHF
>-|14|TRBV20-1
CSARDSSGYNEQFF
>TRBD1|14|TRBV5-1
CASSIGQGDQPQHF
>-|15|TRBV9
CASSVDEGGSYEQYF
>-|13|TRBV28
CASSSGNSYEQYF
>-|15|TRBV6-1
CASSDGRTIGDTQYF